The clone carrying this TCR beta chain was seen only once. The data were produced by immunoSEQ multiplex PCR, yet TCRdb's version contains in-frame clones alone and is incomplete. The sample yields some 61,000 clones, under 95% seen once. The sample is drawn from a study of T cell changes during pregnancy in multiple sclerosis. The germline gives CDR1 SGHTA, CDR2 FQGTGA. CDR3 size: 13 residues. Trimming cost V 4 bases and J 7 bases, with 13 bases left between them. The receptor's source is a female donor with multiple sclerosis, enrolled in a pregnancy study. This rearrangement joins TRBV7-3 to TRBJ1-2; tentatively, D is TRBD1 (5 bases). Sequences were derived from peripheral blood, sampled in the second trimester of pregnancy. The CDR3 DNA follows: TGTGCCAGCAGCTCCCACAGGAGTAGTGGCTACACCTTC. This translates into CASSSHRSSGYTF.